This T cell receptor (beta chain) comes out of a study of blood T cell repertoires in COVID-19. Whole-study context: The United States, Italy and Spain were the sources of the acute and convalescent COVID-19 samples. Nucleic acid was either cDNA or gDNA, and it came from T cells, B-cell-depleted T cells, or PBMCs.

Germline V gives CDR1 SGHTA, CDR2 FQGNSA. This CDR3 has 16 residues. Trimming shortened V by 5 bases and J by 9 bases, and 23 bases separated the two germline ends. Under the authors' procedure: Reference gene primer amplification gave estimated nucleated cell counts. Some clones are missing from TCRdb's copy, which holds only in-frame ones; the method was immunoSEQ multiplex PCR. Clone size and V and J calls were adopted from that table, with D and trimming inferred from the DNA. The data contain 40,000 or so clones, over 75% of them singletons. The chain carries TRBV7-2 and TRBJ2-1, with D maybe TRBD1 (7 bases). The sequencing input was peripheral blood. The clonotype originates from a human donor in a cohort sampled during active COVID-19. CDR3 bases: TGTGCCAGCAGCCCGACTAGGGACAGCCGCTTTGGTGAGCAGTTCTTC. Protein product: CASSPTRDSRFGEQFF.